These 25 T cell receptor beta chains were all obtained from the same sample, sequenced in a study of blood T cell repertoires in COVID-19. Repertoires were generated with immunoSEQ multiplex PCR, while TCRdb's copy carries only in-frame clones and drops some. The sample yields hundreds of thousands of clones, approximately 89% seen once. Sequences were obtained from peripheral blood. These TCRs come from a woman in her fifties or sixties with COVID-19, enrolled during active disease.

This clone has a handful of counts. The genes are TRBV5-1 and TRBJ1-1; possible D gene TRBD1, 6 bases. Germline V gene data show CDR1 as SGHRS and CDR2 as YFSETQ. V was shortened by 4 bases and J by 7 bases, with 11 bases between the two germline ends. This CDR3 has 12 amino acids. As DNA, the CDR3 is TGCGCCAGCAGCGCCAGGGGATATGAAGCTTTCTTT. Amino acid sequence: CASSARGYEAFF.

This clone has just a few counts. The chain links TRBV5-6 to TRBJ1-1; D may be TRBD1 (6 bases). Germline loops: CDR1 SGHDT, CDR2 YYEEEE. CDR3 length equals 14 residues. Trimming shortened V by 5 bases and J by 4 bases, and 15 bases separated the two germline ends. The CDR3 loop reads CASRQKGGATEAFF. The CDR3, as DNA: TGTGCCAGCAGACAAAAAGGGGGGGCCACTGAAGCTTTCTTT.

A note on this clone: Other DNA sequences within the sample encode an identical CDR3. This chain uses TRBV3-1 (or the pseudogene TRBV3-2) with TRBJ1-3, with D perhaps matching TRBD1 (5 bases). V was clipped by 3 bases and J by 4 bases, with 7 bases between them. The CDR3 is 13 residues long. CDR1 and CDR2 from the germline V gene are LGHDT and YNNKEL (reference sequence). The CDR3 is CASSQRGGNTIYF. CDR3 in DNA: TGTGCCAGCAGCCAGCGGGGGGGAAACACCATATATTTT.

The gene calls are TRBV19 and TRBJ2-5; 12 bases agree with TRBD2. The CDR3 has 16 residues. Trimming removed 5 bases from V and 3 bases from J; junction bases left unmatched: 7. Looked up from germline, CDR1 is LNHDA and CDR2 is SQIVND (reference sequence). CDR3 DNA sequence: TGTGCCAGTAGTTCTCGACTAGCGGGGGCGAAAGAGACCCAGTACTTC. It encodes CASSSRLAGAKETQYF.

The chain joins TRBV6-5 to TRBJ2-2; D is perhaps TRBD2 (5 bases). The V and J ends lost 6 bases and 8 bases respectively, with 10 bases between them. The CDR3 is 12 amino acids. Germline V gene sequence: CDR1 MNHEY, CDR2 SVGAGI. The CDR3 sequence: CASSSGRGELFF. The CDR3 DNA reads TGTGCCAGCAGCAGCGGACGGGGGGAGCTGTTTTTT.

This clone occurred once. CDR3 amino acids: CASSPGTSGGEYQETQYF. DNA of the CDR3: TGCGCCAGCAGCCCTGGGACTAGCGGGGGGGAGTACCAAGAGACCCAGTACTTC. The chain has TRBV4-1 and TRBJ2-5; the match to TRBD2 covers 16 bases. After removal of 4 bases from V and 0 bases from J, the junction contained 5 bases not matched to a gene. This CDR3 has 18 amino acids. Germline V CDR1 and CDR2: MGHRA, YSYEKL.

The CDR3 bases are TGTGCCAGTAGTATCCGGGACAGGGGGAGGACCGGGGAGCTGTTTTTT. It specifies CASSIRDRGRTGELFF. The chain employs TRBV19 and TRBJ2-2; 11 positions agree with TRBD1. CDR3 length: 16 amino acids. Germline lookup yields CDR1 LNHDA and CDR2 SQIVND (reference sequence). Trimming removed 3 bases from V and 5 bases from J; junction bases left unmatched: 5.

The V and J genes are TRBV6-1 and TRBJ1-5, with TRBD1 matching over 7 bases. The V gene end was trimmed by 8 bases and the J gene end by 5 bases; junction bases not matched to a gene: 18. There are 17 residues in the CDR3. Germline-derived CDR1 and CDR2 are MNHNS and SASEGT. The CDR3 region has the DNA TGTGCCAGCCGTGGGCTAAGCGGGGGTAGGGGGCATCAGCCCCAGCATTTT. Amino acid sequence: CASRGLSGGRGHQPQHF.

The chain employs TRBV3-1 (or the pseudogene TRBV3-2) and TRBJ2-7; D is perhaps TRBD2 (5 bases). The CDR3 covers 13 residues. CDR1 is LGHDT and CDR2 is YNNKEL in the germline V gene (reference sequence). V dropped 1 base and J dropped 7 bases, with 11 bases sitting between them. The DNA of the CDR3 is TGTGCCAGCAGCCAAGTTCCTGGCGGGGAGCAGTACTTC. This codes for CASSQVPGGEQYF.

The chain carries TRBV27 and TRBJ1-2, with D tentatively TRBD1 (6 bases). The V end was cut by 2 bases, the J end by 5 bases, with 18 bases between. The CDR3 totals 16 residues. CDR1 MNHEY and CDR2 SMNVEV come from the germline V gene (reference sequence). The CDR3 coding sequence is TGTGCCAGCAGTTTACAGGCAAGCAGGGGAGGGTATGGCTACACCTTC. Its protein is CASSLQASRGGYGYTF.

The chain is built from TRBV27 and TRBJ1-1; D may be TRBD1 (6 bases). The V end was cut by 7 bases, the J end by 0 bases, with 15 bases between. The CDR3 loop spans 15 amino acids. From germline, CDR1 is MNHEY and CDR2 SMNVEV (reference sequence). The DNA of the CDR3 is TGTGCCAGCAAGATAACAGGGATGATGAACACTGAAGCTTTCTTT. It is translated as CASKITGMMNTEAFF.

V and J are TRBV7-2 and TRBJ1-6, with D uncertain. The V end lost 1 base, the J end lost 2 bases, and 3 bases lay between the germline ends. This CDR3 region has 14 residues. CDR1 and CDR2 (germline): SGHTA, FQGNSA. Here the CDR3 reads CASSLVTYNSPLHF. CDR3 DNA: TGTGCCAGCAGCTTAGTTACCTATAATTCACCCCTCCACTTT.

The chain is built from TRBV5-1 and TRBJ1-1; 7 positions agree with TRBD1. The J segment lost 1 base and the V segment lost 7 bases, leaving 10 bases of the junction unmatched. There are 15 residues in the CDR3. Germline CDR1 SGHRS, CDR2 YFSETQ. The CDR3 nucleotides are TGCGCCAGCCCCTCAACAGGGGCCTCGAACACTGAAGCTTTCTTT. Protein: CASPSTGASNTEAFF.

J is TRBJ2-5 and V is TRBV5-1; tentative D call: TRBD1 (5 bases). This CDR3 spans 13 amino acids. Trimming left V 4 bases short and J 1 base short, with 8 bases between. Germline values: CDR1 SGHRS, CDR2 YFSETQ. The CDR3: CASSEQVQETQYF. The CDR3 nucleotides are TGCGCCAGCAGCGAACAGGTCCAAGAGACCCAGTACTTC.

This clone was seen repeatedly, ten times or more. V is TRBV10-1 and J is TRBJ2-6; TRBD2 might be the D (6 bases). Germline values: CDR1 WNHNN, CDR2 SYGVQD (reference sequence). V gave up 2 bases and J gave up 1 base, with 6 bases separating them. The CDR3 length is 15 residues. CDR3: CASSEGGSGANVLTF. The DNA of the CDR3 is TGCGCCAGCAGTGAGGGGGGGTCTGGGGCCAACGTCCTGACTTTC.

This chain connects TRBV7-2 to TRBJ1-6, with D possibly TRBD1 on 6 matching bases. Deletions cut 2 bases from V and 7 bases from J, with 21 bases between. From germline, CDR1 is SGHTA and CDR2 FQGNSA. CDR3 size: 18 residues. CDR3 bases: TGTGCCAGCAGCTTAACCCCGACAGGTCTCCTTATAAATTCACCCCTCCACTTT. Encoded protein: CASSLTPTGLLINSPLHF.

The chain carries TRBV28 and TRBJ1-1; 7 bases are a match to TRBD1. The CDR3 loop spans 14 amino acids. Trimming at V came to 6 bases and at J to 2 bases, leaving 6 bases not matched to a gene. The germline CDR1 and CDR2 sequences are MDHEN and SYDVKM. The DNA for the CDR3 is TGTGCCAGCAGGAGAGACAGGGCAAACACTGAAGCTTTCTTT. This codes for CASRRDRANTEAFF.

Comment on this clone: Other DNA sequences in this specimen translate into the identical CDR3. The chain has TRBV28 and TRBJ1-1, with D possibly TRBD1 on 6 matching bases. CDR1 is MDHEN, CDR2 SYDVKM, per germline. Trimming removed 5 bases at V and 4 bases at J, with 8 bases between. The CDR3 extends over 12 amino acids. This CDR3 reads CASSQTGTEAFF. CDR3 nucleotides: TGTGCCAGCAGTCAGACAGGCACTGAAGCTTTCTTT.

The gene calls are TRBV6-5 and TRBJ1-2; 10 bases line up with TRBD1. CDR1 is MNHEY and CDR2 is SVGAGI in the germline V gene. This CDR3 is built from 16 residues. V was pared by 4 bases and J by 8 bases, with 13 bases of the junction left unmatched. The CDR3 nucleotides read TGTGCCAGCAGTTCCCTATCAGGGACAGGGGTTCGGGGCTACACCTTC. Its translation is CASSSLSGTGVRGYTF.

The rearrangement uses TRBV11-2 and TRBJ2-1; 8 bases align to TRBD1. Trimming removed 5 bases from V and 0 bases from J; junction bases left unmatched: 3. Germline values: CDR1 SGHAT, CDR2 FQNNGV. This CDR3 comprises 15 residues. The CDR3, as DNA: TGTGCCAGCAGCACCGGGACAGGCTCCTACAATGAGCAGTTCTTC. This gives the protein CASSTGTGSYNEQFF.

This clone was picked up a small number of times. The V call is TRBV24-1, the J call TRBJ2-3; TRBD2 aligns across 12 bases. The length of the CDR3 is 16 residues. With 4 bases clipped from V and 4 bases from J, the junction kept 5 bases outside the gene matches. Germline V gene lookup returns CDR1 KGHDR and CDR2 SFDVKD. CDR3 DNA sequence: TGTGCCACCAGTGAACCGACTAGCGGGGGTTCAGATACGCAGTATTTT. It translates to CATSEPTSGGSDTQYF.

The J gene is TRBJ2-7, the V gene TRBV19, with 8 bases that match TRBD1. J was trimmed by 0 bases and V by 5 bases; bases with no gene match: 3. The CDR3 totals 14 residues. Per the germline V gene, CDR1 is LNHDA and CDR2 is SQIVND (reference sequence). DNA for the CDR3: TGTGCCAGTAGTTGGCAGGGGGCCTCCTACGAGCAGTACTTC. This translates into CASSWQGASYEQYF.

This chain connects TRBV9 to TRBJ2-1; 12 bases map to TRBD2. Trimming removed 2 bases from V and 4 bases from J; junction bases left unmatched: 4. Germline lookup yields CDR1 SGDLS and CDR2 YYNGEE. The CDR3 has 16 amino acids. CDR3 DNA sequence: TGTGCCAGCAGCGTCGGAGGGACTAGCGGGTACAATGAGCAGTTCTTC. This encodes CASSVGGTSGYNEQFF. The whole variable domain, filled in from reference TRBV9 and TRBJ2-1, reads DSGVTQTPKHLITATGQRVTLRCSPRSGDLSVYWYQQSLDQGLQFLIQYYNGEERAKGNILERFSAQQFPDLHSELNLSSLELGDSALYFCASSVGGTSGYNEQFFGPGTRLTVL.

A few counts support this clone. CDR3 coding DNA: TGTGCCAGCACCCACACGGGACAGGATGGCTACACCTTC. Its translation is CASTHTGQDGYTF. This chain links TRBV7-9 with TRBJ1-2; 8 nucleotides agree with TRBD1. The germline V gene has CDR1 SEHNR and CDR2 FQNEAQ (reference sequence). With V trimmed by 7 bases and J by 6 bases, 7 bases remained unmatched. The CDR3 contains 13 residues.

V is TRBV6-6 and J is TRBJ1-5, with 7 bases lining up with TRBD1. This CDR3 comprises 16 residues. CDR1 MNHNY and CDR2 SVGAGI come from the germline V gene (reference sequence). The junction had 7 bases not matched to a gene; V was cut back by 1 base and J by 4 bases. The CDR3 here is CASSYFGGTDNQPQHF. DNA for the CDR3: TGTGCCAGCAGTTACTTCGGCGGGACAGATAATCAGCCCCAGCATTTT.